This is a list of T cell receptor beta chains from one sample in a study of radiotherapy plus CTLA-4 blockade in lung cancer. Only in-frame clones appear in the TCRdb table, and some are missing; sequencing was by immunoSEQ multiplex PCR. The sample lists 40,000 to 60,000 clones, 75% to 90% occurring once. The sequencing used peripheral blood, collected from a patient treated with radiotherapy plus ipilimumab. These receptors came from a human donor with non-small cell lung cancer that progressed on radiotherapy plus ipilimumab. Some clones in this sample may be carry-over from other donors' samples. CDR3s include the opening cysteine and the closing phenylalanine or tryptophan. The D gene is left open where the match is weak. Not all rows give a size; the values are once, few, many and, for expanded clones, a class.

abundance: few
v_gene: TRBV27
j_gene: TRBJ1-2
d_gene: TRBD1
CDR3nt: TGTGCCACCTGGGACAGGGGCGGCTATGGCTACACCTTC
CDR3aa: CATWDRGGYGYTF

abundance: NA
v_gene: TRBV14
j_gene: TRBJ2-7
d_gene: NA
CDR3nt: TGTGCCAGCAGCCCATGGGGAGGTAACGAGCAGTACTTC
CDR3aa: CASSPWGGNEQYF

abundance: NA
v_gene: TRBV2
j_gene: TRBJ1-3
d_gene: TRBD1
CDR3nt: TGTGCCAGCAGTGGACAGGGAAGCGCTGGAAACACCATATATTTT
CDR3aa: CASSGQGSAGNTIYF

abundance: NA
v_gene: TRBV6-6
j_gene: TRBJ2-7
d_gene: NA
CDR3nt: TGTGCCAGCAGTTTCCAACCGGGGGGCGGGTCCTACGAGCAGTACTTC
CDR3aa: CASSFQPGGGSYEQYF

abundance: NA
v_gene: TRBV6-5
j_gene: TRBJ2-7
d_gene: TRBD1
CDR3nt: TGTGCCAGCAGTATATCCGGGACAGGGCCCTACGAGCAGTACTTC
CDR3aa: CASSISGTGPYEQYF

abundance: NA
v_gene: TRBV7-9
j_gene: TRBJ1-1
d_gene: NA
CDR3nt: TGTGCCAGCAGCATAGGGGCGAACACTGAAGCTTTCTTT
CDR3aa: CASSIGANTEAFF

abundance: NA
v_gene: TRBV9
j_gene: TRBJ2-3
d_gene: TRBD2
CDR3nt: TGTGCCAGCAGCAAACGGACTAGCGGGCCCAGCACAGATACGCAGTATTTT
CDR3aa: CASSKRTSGPSTDTQYF

abundance: NA
v_gene: TRBV11-2
j_gene: TRBJ2-3
d_gene: NA
CDR3nt: TGTGCCAGCAGCTTTACTAGGGCCGTAGATACGCAGTATTTT
CDR3aa: CASSFTRAVDTQYF

abundance: NA
v_gene: TRBV2
j_gene: TRBJ1-5
d_gene: TRBD1
CDR3nt: TGTGCCAGCAACCGGGACAGGCCAGGTTTGGAGCCCCAGCATTTT
CDR3aa: CASNRDRPGLEPQHF

abundance: NA
v_gene: TRBV6-5
j_gene: TRBJ2-1
d_gene: TRBD1
CDR3nt: TGTGCCAGCAGTTACACGGGACAGTTCTACAATGAGCAGTTCTTC
CDR3aa: CASSYTGQFYNEQFF

abundance: NA
v_gene: TRBV4-2
j_gene: TRBJ1-4
d_gene: TRBD1
CDR3nt: TGTGCCAGCAGCCAAGCCCCCGCGATCCAGGGGGTGAGGACTAATGAAAAACTGTTTTTT
CDR3aa: CASSQAPAIQGVRTNEKLFF

abundance: NA
v_gene: TRBV11-2
j_gene: TRBJ1-1
d_gene: NA
CDR3nt: TGTGCCAGCAGCTTTGCCACCCTCGGAGTAGCTTTCTTT
CDR3aa: CASSFATLGVAFF

abundance: few
v_gene: TRBV7-2
j_gene: TRBJ2-3
d_gene: TRBD1
CDR3nt: TGTGCCAGCAGCGTAACAGGGGGCAGCGTGGATACGCAGTATTTT
CDR3aa: CASSVTGGSVDTQYF

abundance: NA
v_gene: TRBV11-2
j_gene: TRBJ2-4
d_gene: TRBD2
CDR3nt: TGTGCCAGCAGCTCGCGGACTAGCGGGATCCCAATTCAGTACTTC
CDR3aa: CASSSRTSGIPIQYF

abundance: once
v_gene: TRBV5-1
j_gene: TRBJ1-1
d_gene: TRBD1
CDR3nt: TGCGCCAGCTCTGGACAGGGGAACACTGAAGCTTTCTTT
CDR3aa: CASSGQGNTEAFF

abundance: NA
v_gene: TRBV4-2
j_gene: TRBJ2-7
d_gene: NA
CDR3nt: TGTGCCAGCAGCCAAGAGAGGCGGGACCCCTACGAGCAGTACTTC
CDR3aa: CASSQERRDPYEQYF

abundance: few
v_gene: TRBV13
j_gene: TRBJ1-1
d_gene: TRBD1
CDR3nt: TGTGCCAGCAGCTTAGGGGGCAGGGGGCGTTCCACTGAAGCTTTCTTT
CDR3aa: CASSLGGRGRSTEAFF

abundance: NA
v_gene: TRBV6-1
j_gene: TRBJ2-3
d_gene: NA
CDR3nt: TGTGCCAGCAGTCTTACTAGAGGAAAGACAGATACGCAGTATTTT
CDR3aa: CASSLTRGKTDTQYF

abundance: NA
v_gene: TRBV2
j_gene: TRBJ1-1
d_gene: NA
CDR3nt: TGTGCCAGCAGTGTAAGAACATCGAACACTGAAGCTTTCTTT
CDR3aa: CASSVRTSNTEAFF

abundance: few
v_gene: TRBV15
j_gene: TRBJ2-1
d_gene: TRBD1
CDR3nt: TGTGCCACCAGCTCTAACAGGGGTGGTGAGCAGTTCTTC
CDR3aa: CATSSNRGGEQFF

abundance: NA
v_gene: TRBV30
j_gene: TRBJ2-7
d_gene: NA
CDR3nt: TGTGCCTGGAGCGTCCGGGGAGCCCGTCTGTACTTC
CDR3aa: CAWSVRGARLYF

abundance: NA
v_gene: TRBV5-1
j_gene: TRBJ2-7
d_gene: TRBD1
CDR3nt: TGCGCCAGCAGCTTGGGGACAGGGCTCAACGAGCAGTACTTC
CDR3aa: CASSLGTGLNEQYF

abundance: NA
v_gene: TRBV15
j_gene: TRBJ1-1
d_gene: NA
CDR3nt: TGTGCCACCAGCGGCCGGGGGAGGACTGAAGCTTTCTTT
CDR3aa: CATSGRGRTEAFF

abundance: NA
v_gene: TRBV30
j_gene: TRBJ2-4
d_gene: NA
CDR3nt: TGTGCCTGGAGAGGGGCCTATATGGGCAAAAACATTCAGTACTTC
CDR3aa: CAWRGAYMGKNIQYF

abundance: NA
v_gene: TRBV6-1
j_gene: TRBJ2-5
d_gene: NA
CDR3nt: TGTGCCAGCAGTGAAGGGGGCAGGTCAGGAGAGACCCAGTACTTC
CDR3aa: CASSEGGRSGETQYF

abundance: NA
v_gene: TRBV6-4
j_gene: TRBJ2-3
d_gene: NA
CDR3nt: TGTGCCAGCAGTGACTCCCCCGGGGGCACAGATACGCAGTATTTT
CDR3aa: CASSDSPGGTDTQYF

abundance: NA
v_gene: TRBV5-1
j_gene: TRBJ2-5
d_gene: NA
CDR3nt: TGCGCCAGCAGCTTCCGTGACAGCGGACAGCAAGAGACCCAGTACTTC
CDR3aa: CASSFRDSGQQETQYF

abundance: few
v_gene: TRBV30
j_gene: TRBJ2-7
d_gene: NA
CDR3nt: TGTGCCTGGAGTGTCCACAGGAAGGAAGGGCAGTACTTC
CDR3aa: CAWSVHRKEGQYF

abundance: once
v_gene: TRBV25-1
j_gene: TRBJ1-1
d_gene: NA
CDR3nt: TGTGCCAGCAGTGAACAGGGTGAGACTGCTGAAGCTTTCTTT
CDR3aa: CASSEQGETAEAFF

abundance: NA
v_gene: TRBV19
j_gene: TRBJ2-1
d_gene: NA
CDR3nt: TGTGCCAGTAGTGTAGCGGTCGGGGGCAATGAGCAGTTCTTC
CDR3aa: CASSVAVGGNEQFF

abundance: few
v_gene: TRBV29-1
j_gene: TRBJ2-7
d_gene: TRBD1
CDR3nt: TGCAGCGTCGCCGGACAGGGATTTCACGAGCAGTACTTC
CDR3aa: CSVAGQGFHEQYF

abundance: NA
v_gene: TRBV7-2
j_gene: TRBJ2-7
d_gene: TRBD1
CDR3nt: TGTGCCAGCAGCGGGACAGTATCTGGCGAGCAGTACTTC
CDR3aa: CASSGTVSGEQYF

abundance: NA
v_gene: TRBV18
j_gene: TRBJ2-1
d_gene: TRBD1
CDR3nt: TGTGCCAGCTCACCCCAGGGGTCAGGGGGTCCCAATGAGCAGTTCTTC
CDR3aa: CASSPQGSGGPNEQFF

abundance: NA
v_gene: TRBV4-1
j_gene: TRBJ2-7
d_gene: NA
CDR3nt: TGCGCCAGCAGCCAAACCCTCGGGGTAGCTCGTACTTTC
CDR3aa: CASSQTLGVARTF

abundance: few
v_gene: TRBV30
j_gene: TRBJ1-2
d_gene: NA
CDR3nt: TGTGCCTGGAGCCCACTCCCTTATGGCTACACCTTC
CDR3aa: CAWSPLPYGYTF

abundance: NA
v_gene: TRBV10-3
j_gene: TRBJ2-5
d_gene: TRBD1
CDR3nt: TGTGCCATCAGGGGGGACAGGGAGGGAGAGACCCAGTACTTC
CDR3aa: CAIRGDREGETQYF

abundance: NA
v_gene: TRBV6-5
j_gene: TRBJ2-1
d_gene: TRBD1
CDR3nt: TGTGCCAGCAGTTACTTCGGGGGACAGGGAGGGTATGAGCAGTTCTTC
CDR3aa: CASSYFGGQGGYEQFF

abundance: NA
v_gene: TRBV5-4
j_gene: TRBJ2-2
d_gene: NA
CDR3nt: TGTGCCAGCAGCTTGGGACAGGCACCCACCGGGGAGCTGTTTTTT
CDR3aa: CASSLGQAPTGELFF

abundance: NA
v_gene: TRBV5-8
j_gene: TRBJ2-3
d_gene: NA
CDR3nt: TGTGCCAGCAGCTTGCAGGGCTCCAATACGCAGTATTTT
CDR3aa: CASSLQGSNTQYF

abundance: NA
v_gene: TRBV4-1
j_gene: TRBJ1-4
d_gene: NA
CDR3nt: TGCGCCAGCAGCCAAGGCAGTAATGAAAAACTGTTTTTT
CDR3aa: CASSQGSNEKLFF

abundance: NA
v_gene: TRBV6-5
j_gene: TRBJ1-1
d_gene: NA
CDR3nt: TGTGCCAGCAGTTACTCAGGGGGGAACACTGAAGCTTTCTTT
CDR3aa: CASSYSGGNTEAFF

abundance: once
v_gene: TRBV5-1
j_gene: TRBJ1-1
d_gene: NA
CDR3nt: TGCGCCAGCAGCCCAACAGGGTTAGAGACTGAAGCTTTCTTT
CDR3aa: CASSPTGLETEAFF

abundance: NA
v_gene: TRBV27
j_gene: TRBJ2-2
d_gene: TRBD2
CDR3nt: TGTGCCAGCAGTTTACCTAGCGGGGGGCGTTACACCGGGGAGCTGTTTTTT
CDR3aa: CASSLPSGGRYTGELFF

abundance: NA
v_gene: TRBV2
j_gene: TRBJ2-3
d_gene: NA
CDR3nt: TGTGCCAGCAAACTAACAGGGTCTACAGATACGCAGTATTTT
CDR3aa: CASKLTGSTDTQYF

abundance: NA
v_gene: TRBV5-1
j_gene: TRBJ2-6
d_gene: NA
CDR3nt: TGCGCCAGCAGCTCCCTCCCCGGGGCCAACGTCCTGACTTTC
CDR3aa: CASSSLPGANVLTF

abundance: NA
v_gene: TRBV4-2
j_gene: TRBJ2-1
d_gene: TRBD2
CDR3nt: TGTGCCAGCAGCCAACCTAGCGGGAGGGTGATAAATGAGCAGTTCTTC
CDR3aa: CASSQPSGRVINEQFF

abundance: NA
v_gene: TRBV6-1
j_gene: TRBJ1-6
d_gene: NA
CDR3nt: TGTGCCAGCAGTGTTGCGAGGGTTAGCTCCTATAATTCACCCCTCCACTTT
CDR3aa: CASSVARVSSYNSPLHF

abundance: NA
v_gene: TRBV7-6
j_gene: TRBJ2-7
d_gene: NA
CDR3nt: TGTGCCAGCAGCTTAGGGTCAGAAGCCTACGAGCAGTACTTC
CDR3aa: CASSLGSEAYEQYF

abundance: NA
v_gene: TRBV6-5
j_gene: TRBJ2-1
d_gene: NA
CDR3nt: TGTGCCAGCGGGGACTCGTTAAGGGAGCAGTTCTTC
CDR3aa: CASGDSLREQFF

abundance: NA
v_gene: TRBV6-5
j_gene: TRBJ1-6
d_gene: NA
CDR3nt: TGTGCCAGCAGTTACATAGAAAATAATTCACCCCTCCACTTT
CDR3aa: CASSYIENNSPLHF

abundance: once
v_gene: TRBV10-3
j_gene: TRBJ2-7
d_gene: NA
CDR3nt: TGTGCCATCAGTGAGGCCGGGCCGGGAGTCAACGAGCAGTACTTC
CDR3aa: CAISEAGPGVNEQYF

abundance: NA
v_gene: TRBV6-4
j_gene: TRBJ1-5
d_gene: NA
CDR3nt: TGTGCCAGCAGTACCAGGGGGCCCCAGCATTTT
CDR3aa: CASSTRGPQHF

abundance: NA
v_gene: TRBV18
j_gene: TRBJ2-1
d_gene: TRBD2
CDR3nt: TGTGCCAGCTCCCCGACTAGCGGGCAATCCTACAATGAGCAGTTCTTC
CDR3aa: CASSPTSGQSYNEQFF

abundance: NA
v_gene: TRBV5-1
j_gene: TRBJ2-5
d_gene: NA
CDR3nt: TGCGCCAGCAGCTTGGTAGGGGCCTCGATGGGGGAGACCCAGTACTTC
CDR3aa: CASSLVGASMGETQYF